A selection of T cell receptor beta chains follows, all from one sample in a study of shared clonotypes between healthy human individuals. The table came from immunoSEQ multiplex PCR; TCRdb's copy has only in-frame clones and leaves some out. The sample holds about 660,000 clones, approximately 79% seen once. The sample was memory CD4+ T cells sorted from blood. The receptors come from a woman in her 30s in good health. Both conserved end residues are part of each CDR3. Fields, in order: J gene, clone size, V gene, D gene, CDR3 DNA, CDR3 protein. The D gene is left open where the match is weak. Expanded clones get a size class; other rows say once, few or many, or leave the size out.

TRBJ2-6,few,TRBV28,-,TGTGCCAGCAGACGGCAGGGGTCCGGGGCCAACGTCCTGACTTTC,CASRRQGSGANVLTF
TRBJ1-1,-,TRBV5-6,TRBD1,TGTGCCAGCAGCTTGGGGACAGGGGGCAAAGCTTTCTTT,CASSLGTGGKAFF
TRBJ2-2,-,TRBV7-9,-,TGTGCCAGCAGCGTGACACTAGTTCCGGTCGGGGAGCTGTTTTTT,CASSVTLVPVGELFF
TRBJ2-5,-,TRBV25-1,-,TGTGCCAGCAGTGACCCGGGAGCCCAAGAGACCCAGTACTTC,CASSDPGAQETQYF
TRBJ2-1,-,TRBV30,TRBD2,TGTGCCTGGATCGGACTAGCGGGGACCGGTGAGCAGTTCTTC,CAWIGLAGTGEQFF
TRBJ1-1,-,TRBV5-1,-,TGCGCCAGCAGCTTGGCCGGGTACACTGAAGCTTTCTTT,CASSLAGYTEAFF
TRBJ2-1,-,TRBV18,TRBD2,TGTGCCAGCTCAATTCTAAGCGGGAGCTCCTACAATGAGCAGTTCTTC,CASSILSGSSYNEQFF
TRBJ2-7,-,TRBV7-8,-,TGTGCCAGCAGCTTAGCCGGACAGATGACCTACGAGCAGTACTTC,CASSLAGQMTYEQYF
TRBJ2-3,-,TRBV7-3,TRBD2,TGTGCCAGCAGCGTCCACCATAGCGGGATGTTGGGACTCACAGATACGCAGTATTTT,CASSVHHSGMLGLTDTQYF
TRBJ1-1,-,TRBV19,TRBD1,TGTGCCACGACCTCGGCAGGGGGCTATACTGAAGCTTTCTTT,CATTSAGGYTEAFF
TRBJ2-2,-,TRBV10-1,TRBD2,TGCGCCAGCAGCCGGACTAGCGGGATCACCGGGGAGCTGTTTTTT,CASSRTSGITGELFF
TRBJ2-1,-,TRBV11-1,-,TGTGCCAGCAGTTATTCCCAGACCCCTAATGAGCAGTTCTTC,CASSYSQTPNEQFF
TRBJ2-2,-,TRBV4-1,TRBD2,TGCGCCAGCAGCCAGCCCGGGGGGGAGCCCGGGGAGCTGTTTTTT,CASSQPGGEPGELFF
TRBJ2-1,-,TRBV9,TRBD2,TGTGCCAGCAGCCCGATAGCGGGAGATCCCTACAATGAGCAGTTCTTC,CASSPIAGDPYNEQFF
TRBJ2-3,-,TRBV7-6,-,TGTGCCAGCAGCACCCAGGGCTTGGGTTCAGATACGCAGTATTTT,CASSTQGLGSDTQYF
TRBJ2-7,-,TRBV28,TRBD1,TGTGCCAGCAGTTACGCCGGGACAGGACCCTACGAGCAGTACTTC,CASSYAGTGPYEQYF
TRBJ2-3,-,TRBV29-1,-,TGCAGCGTTGAGCTTTCTCAGGGGTTTGCAGATACGCAGTATTTT,CSVELSQGFADTQYF